The 12 T cell receptor beta chains given below trace back to one sample, sequenced in a study of T cells in Graves' hyperthyroidism and ophthalmopathy. TCR beta CDR3 region amplification was performed from RNA transcripts. The study used the HTBI primer set for a first-round RT-PCR of the TCR CDR3. TCRdb re-analysed the multiplex PCR reads in MiXCR, keeping a single row per CDR3 protein. The table includes some 620,000 distinct CDR3 sequences, about a sixth detected once. Sequences were obtained from blood. Receptors originate from a woman in her twenties or thirties with Graves' hyperthyroidism.

This clonotype was recorded many times. The chain recombines TRBV30 with TRBJ1-3; D unresolved. Between the trimmed V and J ends, which lost 0 bases and 4 bases, there was a span of 4 bases. This CDR3 contains 12 residues. Germline-derived CDR1 and CDR2 are GTSNPN and SVGIG (reference sequence). The CDR3 loop is CAWSVHGNTIYF. The CDR3 region has the DNA TGTGCCTGGAGTGTACACGGAAACACCATATATTTT. The variable domain in full, completed from reference TRBV30 and TRBJ1-3, reads SQTIHQWPATLVQPVGSPLSLECTVEGTSNPNLYWYRQAAGRGLQLLFYSVGIGQISSEVPQNLSASRPQDRQFILSSKKLLLSDSGFYLCAWSVHGNTIYFGEGSWLTVV.

This clonotype appeared a few times. J is TRBJ1-5 and V is TRBV12-5; unclear D gene. There are 11 residues in the CDR3. Trimming left V 3 bases short and J 6 bases short, with 3 bases between. The germline V gene encodes CDR1 LGHNT and CDR2 FRNRAP. The CDR3 is CASGLGQPQHF. In DNA form, the CDR3 reads TGTGCTAGTGGTTTAGGTCAGCCCCAGCATTTT.

This clonotype was counted many times. The chain uses TRBV12-3 or TRBV12-4 and TRBJ1-2, with 9 bases matching TRBD1. The CDR3 runs 15 residues. The V segment lost 6 bases and the J segment 2 bases; nucleotides outside the gene matches: 7. CDR3 bases: TGTGCCAGCAGGCGAACAGGGGGCGGCAACTATGGCTACACCTTC. It encodes CASRRTGGGNYGYTF.

This clonotype was detected ten times or more. CDR3 loop: CASSYRTGDFAEQYF. The CDR3 DNA is TGTGCCAGCAGCTACAGGACAGGTGATTTCGCCGAGCAGTACTTC. V and J are TRBV11-1 and TRBJ2-7, with 7 bases lining up with TRBD1. The CDR3 is 15 amino acids. Germline V gene lookup returns CDR1 SGHAT and CDR2 FQDESV (reference sequence). J was trimmed by 6 bases and V by 4 bases; bases with no gene match: 12.

The rearrangement links TRBV19 to TRBJ1-5; D is ambiguous. V gave up 5 bases and J gave up 4 bases, with 9 bases separating them. CDR1 is LNHDA and CDR2 is SQIVND in the germline V gene (reference sequence). The CDR3 has 13 amino acids. CDR3 coding DNA: TGTGCCAGTAGTTGGGGTCAGAATCAGCCCCAGCATTTT. Its protein is CASSWGQNQPQHF.

This clonotype was found many times. The chain joins TRBV28 to TRBJ1-1, with D unclear. Trimming removed 6 bases from V and 5 bases from J, with 22 bases in between. This CDR3 is 16 amino acids long. Germline lookup yields CDR1 MDHEN and CDR2 SYDVKM. CDR3 DNA sequence: TGTGCCAGCAGCCCCTCCTTGTTGGGCCAGAATACTGAAGCTTTCTTT. As protein: CASSPSLLGQNTEAFF.

This clonotype was observed a few times. This chain joins TRBV6-1 and TRBJ2-1; 7 bases line up with TRBD1. Germline CDR1 is MNHNS and CDR2 is SASEGT. This CDR3 has 14 residues. The trim removed 4 bases at V and 8 bases at J, leaving 8 bases unmatched. The CDR3 nucleotides read TGTGCCAGCAGTGGAAGGACAGGACTCGATGAGCAGTTCTTC. Translated: CASSGRTGLDEQFF.

This clonotype was picked up many times. This chain connects TRBV12-3 or TRBV12-4 to TRBJ2-7; weak D call: TRBD1 (5 bases). The length of the CDR3 is 15 residues. Between the trimmed V and J ends, which lost 6 bases and 3 bases, there was a span of 18 bases. The CDR3 bases are TGTGCCAGCAGCAAAGGGCAGGGTTCTTACTACGAGCAGTACTTC. Translated: CASSKGQGSYYEQYF.

Many counts were recorded for this clonotype. This chain uses TRBV28 with TRBJ2-1; 7 bases agree with TRBD2. Germline CDR1 is MDHEN and CDR2 is SYDVKM. Trimming removed 6 bases from V and 14 bases from J; junction bases left unmatched: 13. The CDR3 runs 13 residues. CDR3 nucleotides: TGTGCCAGCAGCAGCGGGGCGGTCGGGGAGGAGTTCTTC. The encoded protein is CASSSGAVGEEFF.

This clonotype has only one observation. Germline is not matched at one junction end, which may reflect a read error. The rearrangement uses TRBV6-9 and TRBJ2-1; 13 nucleotides line up with TRBD2. CDR3 length: 15 amino acids. The germline CDR1 and CDR2 sequences are MNHGY and SVAAGI. CDR3 bases: TGTGCCAGCAGGTACGGGACTAGCGGGACCGATGATCAGTTCTTC. Residues: CASRYGTSGTDDQFF.

V gene TRBV19 combines with J gene TRBJ2-7; 7 bases match TRBD1. The CDR3 is 13 residues long. Germline CDR1 and CDR2: LNHDA and SQIVND (reference sequence). After removal of 8 bases from V and 3 bases from J, the junction contained 7 bases not matched to a gene. In DNA, the CDR3 is TGTGCCAGTTCCGGGACAGATATCTACGAGCAGTACTTC. As protein: CASSGTDIYEQYF.

This clonotype was counted between two and nine times. J is TRBJ2-7 and V is TRBV7-2; the match to TRBD1 covers 7 bases. The junction had 5 bases not matched to a gene; V was cut back by 2 bases and J by 4 bases. This CDR3 spans 14 amino acids. The V gene's germline CDR1 is SGHTA and CDR2 FQGNSA. In DNA form, the CDR3 reads TGTGCCAGCAGCTTAAGGGGGACAGCTTACGAGCAGTACTTC. It specifies CASSLRGTAYEQYF.